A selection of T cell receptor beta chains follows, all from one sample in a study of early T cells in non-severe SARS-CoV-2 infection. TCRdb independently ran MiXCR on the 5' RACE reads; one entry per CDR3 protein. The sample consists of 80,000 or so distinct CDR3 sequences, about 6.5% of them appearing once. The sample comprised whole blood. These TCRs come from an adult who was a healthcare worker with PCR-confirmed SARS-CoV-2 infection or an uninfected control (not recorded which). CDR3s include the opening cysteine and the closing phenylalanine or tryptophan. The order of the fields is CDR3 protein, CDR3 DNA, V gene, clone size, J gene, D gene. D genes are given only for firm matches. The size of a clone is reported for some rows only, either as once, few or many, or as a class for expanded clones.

CASSQESPPNTEAFF | TGTGCCAGCAGCCAAGAATCCCCCCCGAACACTGAAGCTTTCTTT | TRBV3-1 | many | TRBJ1-1 | NA
CASSLKGFQPQHF | TGTGCCAGCAGTTTAAAGGGGTTTCAGCCCCAGCATTTT | TRBV27 | NA | TRBJ1-5 | NA
CASSLTGALGNSPLHF | TGCGCCAGCAGCTTGACAGGGGCGCTCGGAAATTCACCCCTCCACTTT | TRBV5-1 | NA | TRBJ1-6 | TRBD1
CAISELAGASHEQYF | TGTGCCATCAGTGAATTAGCGGGAGCGTCCCACGAGCAGTACTTC | TRBV10-3 | few | TRBJ2-7 | TRBD2
CASSLRLSVRETQYF | TGTGCCAGCAGCTTAAGGCTGAGTGTGAGAGAGACCCAGTACTTC | TRBV11-2 | many | TRBJ2-5 | NA
CASSSRLAGHTDTQYF | TGTGCCAGCAGCTCAAGACTAGCGGGGCACACAGATACGCAGTATTTT | TRBV7-9 | many | TRBJ2-3 | TRBD2
CASSLVAGSNQPQHF | TGTGCCAGCAGCTTAGTTGCGGGAAGCAATCAGCCCCAGCATTTT | TRBV7-2 | few | TRBJ1-5 | NA
CASSLSRGSPRETQYF | TGTGCCAGCAGTTTATCTCGCGGGAGCCCCCGAGAGACCCAGTACTTC | TRBV27 | NA | TRBJ2-5 | TRBD2
CASSRNPGTLNTEAFF | TGTGCCAGCAGTCGAAATCCCGGGACATTGAACACTGAAGCTTTCTTT | TRBV5-5 | NA | TRBJ1-1 | NA
CSARGAGQAFF | TGCAGTGCTAGGGGTGCAGGGCAAGCTTTCTTT | TRBV20-1 | medium-sized | TRBJ1-1 | NA